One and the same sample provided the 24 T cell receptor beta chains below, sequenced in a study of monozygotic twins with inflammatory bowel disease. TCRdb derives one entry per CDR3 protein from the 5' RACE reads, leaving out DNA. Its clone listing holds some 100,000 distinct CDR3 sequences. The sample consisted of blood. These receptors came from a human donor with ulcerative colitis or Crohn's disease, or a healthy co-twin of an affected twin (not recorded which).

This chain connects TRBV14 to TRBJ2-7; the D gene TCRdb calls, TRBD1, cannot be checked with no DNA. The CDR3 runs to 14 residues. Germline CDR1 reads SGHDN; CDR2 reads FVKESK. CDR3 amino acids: CASSRTGGTYEQYF.

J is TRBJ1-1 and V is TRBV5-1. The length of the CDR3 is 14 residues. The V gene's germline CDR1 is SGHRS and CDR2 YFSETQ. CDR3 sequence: CASRLDGGFAEAFF.

CDR3 region: CASSLPSLLAGGPSSYNEQFF. The chain joins TRBV7-3 to TRBJ2-1; TCRdb selects TRBD2, and the lack of DNA leaves this call unchecked. CDR3 length: 21 residues. Germline values: CDR1 SGHTA, CDR2 FQGTGA.

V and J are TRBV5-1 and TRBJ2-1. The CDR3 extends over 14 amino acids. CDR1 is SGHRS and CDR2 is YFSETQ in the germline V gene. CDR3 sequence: CASSGLATYNEQFF.

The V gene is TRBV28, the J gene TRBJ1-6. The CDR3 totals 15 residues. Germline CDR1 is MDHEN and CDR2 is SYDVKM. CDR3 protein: CASSQQQGGGSPLHF.

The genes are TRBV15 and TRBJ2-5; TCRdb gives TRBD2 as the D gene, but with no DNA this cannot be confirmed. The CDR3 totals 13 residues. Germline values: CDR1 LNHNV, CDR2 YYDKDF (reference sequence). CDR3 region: CATSSGGQETQYF.

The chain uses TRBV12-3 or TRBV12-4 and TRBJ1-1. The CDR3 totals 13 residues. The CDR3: CASSNTVNTEAFF.

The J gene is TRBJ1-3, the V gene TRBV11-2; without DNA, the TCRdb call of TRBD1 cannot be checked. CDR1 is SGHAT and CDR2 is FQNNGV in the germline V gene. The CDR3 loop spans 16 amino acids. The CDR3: CASSQRQGDSGNTIYF.

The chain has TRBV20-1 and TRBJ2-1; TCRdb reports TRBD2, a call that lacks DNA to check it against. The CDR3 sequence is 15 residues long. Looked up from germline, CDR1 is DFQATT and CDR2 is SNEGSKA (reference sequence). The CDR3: CSARRLAGLYNEQFF.

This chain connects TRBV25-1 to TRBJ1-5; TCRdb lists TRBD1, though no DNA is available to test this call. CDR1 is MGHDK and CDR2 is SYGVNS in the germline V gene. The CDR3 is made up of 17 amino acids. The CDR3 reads CASSDKKGRVGNQPQHF.

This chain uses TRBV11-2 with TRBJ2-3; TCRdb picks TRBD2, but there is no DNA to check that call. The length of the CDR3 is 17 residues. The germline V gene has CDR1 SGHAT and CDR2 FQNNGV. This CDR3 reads CASSTRWTTTWADTQYF.

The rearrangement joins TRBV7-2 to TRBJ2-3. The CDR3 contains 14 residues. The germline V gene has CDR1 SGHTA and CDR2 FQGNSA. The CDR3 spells CASSLTPATDTQYF.

CDR3: CASSLDTYSNQPQHF. The chain joins TRBV5-5 to TRBJ1-5. Germline CDR1 reads SGHKS; CDR2 reads YYEKEE (reference sequence). The CDR3 sequence is 15 residues long.

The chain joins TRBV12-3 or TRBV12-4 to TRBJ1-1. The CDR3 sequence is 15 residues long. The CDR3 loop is CASSLEGPLNTEAFF.

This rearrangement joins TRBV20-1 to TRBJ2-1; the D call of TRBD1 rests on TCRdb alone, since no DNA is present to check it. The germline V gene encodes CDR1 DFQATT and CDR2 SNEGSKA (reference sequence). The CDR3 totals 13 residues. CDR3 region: CSALQGTYNEQFF.

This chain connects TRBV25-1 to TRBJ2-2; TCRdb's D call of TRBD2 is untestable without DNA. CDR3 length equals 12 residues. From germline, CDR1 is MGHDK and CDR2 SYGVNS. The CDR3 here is CASSGGGGELFF.

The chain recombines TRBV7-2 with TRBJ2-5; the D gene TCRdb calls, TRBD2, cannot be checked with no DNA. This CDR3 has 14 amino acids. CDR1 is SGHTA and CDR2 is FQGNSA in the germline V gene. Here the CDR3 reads CASSLGRGGKTQYF.

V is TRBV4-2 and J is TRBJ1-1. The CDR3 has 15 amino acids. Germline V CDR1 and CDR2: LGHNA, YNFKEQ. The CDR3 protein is CASSQDRRGLAEAFF.

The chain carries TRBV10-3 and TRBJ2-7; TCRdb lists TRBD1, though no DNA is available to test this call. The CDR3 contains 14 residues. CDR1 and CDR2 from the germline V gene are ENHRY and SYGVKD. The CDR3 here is CAISIQGSPYEQYF.

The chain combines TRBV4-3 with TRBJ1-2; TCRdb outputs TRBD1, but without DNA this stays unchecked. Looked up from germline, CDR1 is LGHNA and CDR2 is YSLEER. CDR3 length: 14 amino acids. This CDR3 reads CASSQDRAGYGYTF.

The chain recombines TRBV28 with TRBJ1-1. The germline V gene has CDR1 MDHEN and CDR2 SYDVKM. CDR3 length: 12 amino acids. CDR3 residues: CASSLYEAEAFF.

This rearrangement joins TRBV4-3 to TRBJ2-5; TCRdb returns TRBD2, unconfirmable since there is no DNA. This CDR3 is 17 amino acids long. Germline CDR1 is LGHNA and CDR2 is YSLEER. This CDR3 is CASSQGPSAGEGETQYF.

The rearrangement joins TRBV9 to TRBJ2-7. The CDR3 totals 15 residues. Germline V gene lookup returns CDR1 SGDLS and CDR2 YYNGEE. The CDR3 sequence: CASSPQGQGSYEQYF.

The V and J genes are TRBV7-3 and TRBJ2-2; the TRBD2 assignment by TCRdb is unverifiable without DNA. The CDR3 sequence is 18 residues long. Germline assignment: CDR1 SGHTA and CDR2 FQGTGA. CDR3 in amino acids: CASSPPSFSGGYTGELFF.